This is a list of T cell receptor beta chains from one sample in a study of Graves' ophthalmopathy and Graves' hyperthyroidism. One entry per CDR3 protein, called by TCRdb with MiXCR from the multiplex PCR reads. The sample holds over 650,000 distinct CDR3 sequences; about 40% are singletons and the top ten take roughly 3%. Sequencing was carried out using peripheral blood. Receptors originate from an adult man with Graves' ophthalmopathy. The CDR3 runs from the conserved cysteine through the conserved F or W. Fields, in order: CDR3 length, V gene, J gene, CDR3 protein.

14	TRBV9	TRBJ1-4	CASSAQGAGEKLFF
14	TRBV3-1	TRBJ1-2	CASSQGGQGRGYTF
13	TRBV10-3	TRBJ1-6	CAIYDGTNSPLHF
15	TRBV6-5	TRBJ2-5	CASSYSTPSAETQYF
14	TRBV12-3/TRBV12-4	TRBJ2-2	CASTPRTETGELFF
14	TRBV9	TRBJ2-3	CASSARTATDTQYF
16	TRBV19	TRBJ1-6	CASTLIRPPGKSPLHF
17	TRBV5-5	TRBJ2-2	CASSRLTGGAGTGELFF
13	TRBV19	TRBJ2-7	CAWSVSGTYEQYF
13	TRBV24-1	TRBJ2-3	CATSDRGTDTQYF
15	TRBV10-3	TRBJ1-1	CAISVRGQLNTEAFF
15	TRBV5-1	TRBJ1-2	CASSLGDGFTYGYTF
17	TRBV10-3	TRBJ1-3	CAISELESANSGNTIYF
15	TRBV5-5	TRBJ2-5	CVSSLGGSDQETQYF
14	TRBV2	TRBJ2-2	CASSVAQGTGELFF